This T cell receptor (beta chain) was recovered during a study of blood T cells in healthy people across ages (dated by TCRdb to the mid-2010s). About the study as a whole: Template switching captured roughly one uniquely barcoded TCR beta cDNA molecule per two T cells in model experiments. Using deep sequencing normalized with unique cDNA molecular identifiers, the study measured how TCR beta repertoire diversity changes with age. Four age groups were formed from the donors: young (average about 15 years), middle-aged (less than 40), aged (under 70) and long-lived (82). To avoid experimental bias, donors of different ages were randomly spread across the sequencing lanes. For two donors (one aged 18 to 30 and one aged 80 or older), the study analyzed two additional independent replicas of 1 million unique cDNA reads from the same blood draw. The study at large found these results: Total diversity estimates from one million sequenced T cells were considered lower bounds and underestimates. Compared with the aged group, more naive CD4+ T cells, fewer expanded clones and increased TCR diversity were shown by the long-lived group, suggesting age selection. Since profiling was done on bulk unsorted PBMCs, naive and antigen-experienced compartments could not be conclusively compared. Observed TCR beta diversity per million T cells fell roughly linearly with age, and a significant reduction was already apparent by age approximately 41. There was a strong correlation between observed TCR beta diversity and the percentage of naive T cells measured by flow cytometry. Because donor CMV infection status was unknown, age-related changes in expanded clonotypes were potentially confounded.

Its CDR3 holds 13 amino acids, cysteine through phenylalanine. The DNA shown is the 39-base CDR3, in frame from base 1. Trimming removed 5 bases from V and 9 bases from J, leaving 14 bases between the germline ends. As encoded in the germline V gene (reference sequence), CDR1 is LGHDT while CDR2 is YNNKEL. Only a few counts were recorded for this clonotype. Its antigen target is currently unknown. Base qualities are missing; no much larger clone stands one base away. Library construction relied on 5' RACE. TCRdb names Illumina HiSeq 2500 as the instrument used. A second PCR of roughly 7 to 11 cycles was performed with a sample-barcoded 5' primer and a J-beta primer mix. A template-switch 5' adaptor carrying 12 random nucleotides introduced a unique molecular identifier onto each TCR beta cDNA molecule. Each sample yielded at least 2.5 million CDR3-containing paired-end reads. First-strand cDNA synthesis was performed from all RNA using the Mint cDNA synthesis kit, with priming by a TRBC-specific oligonucleotide. Following uracil-DNA glycosylase treatment, all cDNA underwent a first 18-cycle PCR with the universal primers M1SS and BC2_uni_R. Under the source paper's analysis protocol: Normalization of each sample was performed by random selection of 1 million high-quality reads, each carrying a distinct molecular identifier. Reads with shared molecular identifiers were discarded instead of being binned into consensus sequences. CDR3 identification, clonotype clustering and error correction used MiTCR with a Q25 quality threshold and the strictest error-elimination algorithm. Lower-bound total TCR beta diversity was estimated with a nonparametric unseen species model using Euler transformation. TCRdb reworked the public reads: Q25 trimming with fastp, MiXCR clone assembly, productive beta chains retained. A single entry per CDR3 protein holds the most common genes and DNA from its merged rows. TCRdb's processing, not the study's, gives the V and J calls here. In this sample the table shows 550,000 to 750,000 distinct CDR3 sequences, around 21% of which occur a single time. In total, the top ten clones hold 3.6% of the sample.

Systemically healthy Caucasian individuals from Russia, 39 in total and aged about 6 to 100 years, were included as donors. Each donor gave ten milliliters of peripheral blood, drawn into EDTA-treated Vacutainer tubes. PBMCs were isolated by Ficoll-Paque density-gradient centrifugation, with at least 6 million obtained per sample. Trizol reagent was used to extract total RNA from PBMCs, with at least 5.5 micrograms per sample. Naive CD45RAhigh/CD27high T cell percentages were measured by flow cytometry on a PBMC aliquot from every donor. The clonotype comes from a man between 65 and 85 years old in good health. The sequenced sample consisted of blood. Recombination linked TRBV3-1 to TRBJ2-1, with an unclear D gene assignment. The CDR3 has the sequence CASSNLVLSEQFF. The DNA sequence reads TGTGCCAGCAGCAACCTAGTTCTAAGTGAGCAGTTCTTC.